This T cell receptor beta chain was observed in a study of T cell repertoires in cytomegalovirus infection. For the study at large: Shared public TCR beta signatures pointed to both CMV infection and a matching HLA type. Notes on the study in general: Predominance within the ex vivo response was attributable to HLA-C-restricted CMV-specific TCR beta clonotypes. Based on cumulative public TCR beta family frequency, carriers of CMV plus the relevant HLA were identified.

MiXCR was run by TCRdb on the reads, yielding one entry per CDR3 protein. The sample holds 200,000 to 250,000 distinct CDR3 sequences, 22% seen once. With V trimmed by 5 bases and J by 7 bases, 8 bases remained unmatched. CDR3 length: 15 amino acids. CDR1 and CDR2 from the germline V gene are SNHLY and FYNNEI. On this clonotype: Its antigen remains unidentified.

This chain connects TRBV2 to TRBJ1-5; the match to TRBD1 covers 10 bases. The TCR comes from a human donor in good health (CMV status not recorded). Some clones in this sample may be carry-over from other donors' samples. Sequencing was carried out using CD8+ T cells from PBMCs. In DNA form, the CDR3 reads TGTGCCAGCAGTTTAAGGACAGGGGGTCAACAGCCCCAGCATTTT. Translation: CASSLRTGGQQPQHF.